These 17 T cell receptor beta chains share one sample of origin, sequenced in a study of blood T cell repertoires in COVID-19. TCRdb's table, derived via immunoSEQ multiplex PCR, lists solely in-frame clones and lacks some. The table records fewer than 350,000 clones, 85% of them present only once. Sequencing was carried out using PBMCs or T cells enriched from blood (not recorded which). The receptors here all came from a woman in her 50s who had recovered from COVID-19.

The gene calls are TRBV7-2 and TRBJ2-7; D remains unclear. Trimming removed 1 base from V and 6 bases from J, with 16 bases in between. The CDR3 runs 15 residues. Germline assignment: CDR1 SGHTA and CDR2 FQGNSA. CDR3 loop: CASSLDGRPLGEQYF. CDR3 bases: TGTGCCAGCAGCTTAGATGGCAGGCCCCTGGGCGAGCAGTACTTC. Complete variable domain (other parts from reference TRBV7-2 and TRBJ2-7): GAGVSQSPSNKVTEKGKDVELRCDPISGHTALYWYRQSLGQGLEFLIYFQGNSAPDKSGLPSDRFSAERTGGSVSTLTIQRTQQEDSAVYLCASSLDGRPLGEQYFGPGTRLTVT.

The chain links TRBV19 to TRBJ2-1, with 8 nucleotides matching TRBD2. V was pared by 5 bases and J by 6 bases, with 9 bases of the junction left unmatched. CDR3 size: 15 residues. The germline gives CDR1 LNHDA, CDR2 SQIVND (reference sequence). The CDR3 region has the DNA TGTGCCAGTAGTCCCCTCCGGGGGGGATTCAATGAGCAGTTCTTC. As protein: CASSPLRGGFNEQFF.

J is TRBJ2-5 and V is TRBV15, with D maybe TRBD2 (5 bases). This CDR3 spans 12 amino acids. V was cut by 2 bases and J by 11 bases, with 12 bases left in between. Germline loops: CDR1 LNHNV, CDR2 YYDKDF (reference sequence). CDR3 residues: CATSRTTPGQYF. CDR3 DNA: TGTGCCACCAGCAGAACAACCCCGGGGCAGTACTTC.

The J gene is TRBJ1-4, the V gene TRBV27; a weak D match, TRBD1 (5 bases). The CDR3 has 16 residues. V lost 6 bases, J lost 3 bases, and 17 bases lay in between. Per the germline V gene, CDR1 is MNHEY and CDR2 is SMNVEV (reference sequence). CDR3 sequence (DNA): TGTGCCAGCAGCAGACTCGACCGGGGGTCTAATGAAAAACTGTTTTTT. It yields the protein CASSRLDRGSNEKLFF.

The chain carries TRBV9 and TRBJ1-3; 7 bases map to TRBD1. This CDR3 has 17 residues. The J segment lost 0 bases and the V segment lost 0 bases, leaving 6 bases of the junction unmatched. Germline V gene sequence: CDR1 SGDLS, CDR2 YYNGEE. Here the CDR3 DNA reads TGTGCCAGCAGCGTAGAGGGACAGATAATCTCTGGAAACACCATATATTTT. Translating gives CASSVEGQIISGNTIYF.

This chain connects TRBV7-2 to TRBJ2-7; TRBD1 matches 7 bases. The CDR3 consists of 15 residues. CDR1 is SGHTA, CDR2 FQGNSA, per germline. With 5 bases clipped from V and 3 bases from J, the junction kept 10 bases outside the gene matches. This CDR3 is CASSTPGTEIYEQYF. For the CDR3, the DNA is TGTGCCAGCAGCACTCCCGGGACAGAGATCTACGAGCAGTACTTC.

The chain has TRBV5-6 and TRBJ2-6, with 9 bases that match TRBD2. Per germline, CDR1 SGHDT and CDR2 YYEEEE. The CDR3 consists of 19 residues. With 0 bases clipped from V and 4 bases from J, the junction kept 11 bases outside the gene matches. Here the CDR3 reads CASSLELAGSPAGANVLTF. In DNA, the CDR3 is TGTGCCAGCAGCTTGGAACTAGCGGGTTCACCAGCGGGGGCCAACGTCCTGACTTTC.

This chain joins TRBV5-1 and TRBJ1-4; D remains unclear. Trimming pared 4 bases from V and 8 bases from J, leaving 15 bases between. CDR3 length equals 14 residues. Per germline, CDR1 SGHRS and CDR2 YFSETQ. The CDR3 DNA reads TGCGCCAGCAGCGGTGGGCGCGGAGGCGAAAAACTGTTTTTT. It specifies CASSGGRGGEKLFF.

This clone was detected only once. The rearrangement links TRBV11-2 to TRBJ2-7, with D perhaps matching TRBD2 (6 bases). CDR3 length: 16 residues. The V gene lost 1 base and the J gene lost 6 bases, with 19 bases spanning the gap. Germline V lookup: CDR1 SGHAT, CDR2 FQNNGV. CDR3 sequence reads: CASSLVAGPVGGEQYF. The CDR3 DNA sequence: TGTGCCAGCAGCTTAGTTGCAGGACCAGTGGGGGGCGAGCAGTACTTC.

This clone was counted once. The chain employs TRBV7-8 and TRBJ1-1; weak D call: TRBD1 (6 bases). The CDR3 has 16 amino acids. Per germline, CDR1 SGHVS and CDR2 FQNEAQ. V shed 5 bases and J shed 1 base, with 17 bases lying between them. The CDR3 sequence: CASSTGHLGGNTEAFF. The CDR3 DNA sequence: TGTGCCAGCAGCACCGGACACCTAGGGGGGAACACTGAAGCTTTCTTT.

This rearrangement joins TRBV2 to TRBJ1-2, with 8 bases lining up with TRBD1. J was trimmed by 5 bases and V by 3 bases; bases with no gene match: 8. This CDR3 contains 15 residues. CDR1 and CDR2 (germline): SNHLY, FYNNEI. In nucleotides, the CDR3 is TGTGCCAGCAGTGAGGGGGGACAGGTCCAATATGGCTACACCTTC. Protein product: CASSEGGQVQYGYTF.

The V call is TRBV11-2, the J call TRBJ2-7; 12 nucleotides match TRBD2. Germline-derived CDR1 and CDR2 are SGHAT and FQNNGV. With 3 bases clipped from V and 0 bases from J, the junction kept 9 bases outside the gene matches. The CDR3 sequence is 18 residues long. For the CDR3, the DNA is TGTGCCAGCAGCTTCGACCCAGGACTAGCGGGGAGCTCCTACGAGCAGTACTTC. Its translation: CASSFDPGLAGSSYEQYF. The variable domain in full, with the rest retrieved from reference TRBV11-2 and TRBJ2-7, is EAGVAQSPRYKIIEKRQSVAFWCNPISGHATLYWYQQILGQGPKLLIQFQNNGVVDDSQLPKDRFSAERLKGVDSTLKIQPAKLEDSAVYLCASSFDPGLAGSSYEQYFGPGTRLTVT.

CDR3 region: CASSPLSGLSSYEQYF. In nucleotides, the CDR3 is TGTGCCAGCTCACCACTATCGGGACTTTCCTCCTACGAGCAGTACTTC. This sequence joins TRBV18 and TRBJ2-7; TRBD2 is a possible D gene (6 bases). The CDR3 spans 16 residues. V shed 1 base and J shed 0 bases, with 13 bases lying between them. Germline V gene data show CDR1 as KGHSH and CDR2 as LQKENI.

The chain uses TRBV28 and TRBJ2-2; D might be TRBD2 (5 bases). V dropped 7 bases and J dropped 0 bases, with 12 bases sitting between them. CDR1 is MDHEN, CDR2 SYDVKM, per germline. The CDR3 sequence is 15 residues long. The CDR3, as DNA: TGTGCCAGCACCAAACCCGGGGCGAACACCGGGGAGCTGTTTTTT. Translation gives CASTKPGANTGELFF.

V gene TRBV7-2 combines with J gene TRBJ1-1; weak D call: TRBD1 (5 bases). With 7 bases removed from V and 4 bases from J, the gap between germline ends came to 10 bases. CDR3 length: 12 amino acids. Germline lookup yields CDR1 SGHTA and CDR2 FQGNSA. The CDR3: CASTQGSTEAFF. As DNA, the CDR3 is TGTGCCAGCACCCAGGGATCCACTGAAGCTTTCTTT.

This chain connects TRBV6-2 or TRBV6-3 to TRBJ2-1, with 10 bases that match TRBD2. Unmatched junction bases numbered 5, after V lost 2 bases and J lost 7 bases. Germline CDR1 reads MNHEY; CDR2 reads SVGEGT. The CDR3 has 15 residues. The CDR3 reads CASSYRVAGGNEQFF. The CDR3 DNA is TGTGCCAGCAGTTACAGGGTAGCGGGGGGAAATGAGCAGTTCTTC.

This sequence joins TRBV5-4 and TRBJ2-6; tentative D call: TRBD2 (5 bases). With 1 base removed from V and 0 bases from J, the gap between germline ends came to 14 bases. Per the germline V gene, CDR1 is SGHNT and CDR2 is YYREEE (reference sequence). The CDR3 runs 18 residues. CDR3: CASSLLGSSLSGANVLTF. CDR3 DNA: TGTGCCAGCAGCTTGCTAGGGAGTTCGCTCTCTGGGGCCAACGTCCTGACTTTC.